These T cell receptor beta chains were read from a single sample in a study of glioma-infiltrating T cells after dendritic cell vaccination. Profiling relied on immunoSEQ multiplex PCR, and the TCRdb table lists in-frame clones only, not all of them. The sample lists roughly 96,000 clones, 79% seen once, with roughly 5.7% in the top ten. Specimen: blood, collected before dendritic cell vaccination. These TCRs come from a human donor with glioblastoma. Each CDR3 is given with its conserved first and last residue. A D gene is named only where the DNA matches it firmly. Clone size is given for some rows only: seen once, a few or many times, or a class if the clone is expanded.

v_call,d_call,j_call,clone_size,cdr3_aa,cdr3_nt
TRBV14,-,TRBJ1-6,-,CASSQSGGASYNSPLHF,TGTGCCAGCAGCCAATCTGGGGGCGCTTCCTATAATTCACCCCTCCACTTT
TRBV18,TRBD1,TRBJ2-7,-,CASSPTTGQGGLNEQYF,TGTGCCAGCTCACCGACCACGGGACAGGGGGGCTTGAACGAGCAGTACTTC
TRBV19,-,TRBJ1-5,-,CASSTPGGSNQPQHF,TGTGCCAGTAGCACACCCGGGGGGAGCAATCAGCCCCAGCATTTT
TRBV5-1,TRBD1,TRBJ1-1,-,CASSPGTGWNTEALF,TGCGCCAGCAGCCCCGGGACAGGGTGGAACACTGAAGCTCTCTTT
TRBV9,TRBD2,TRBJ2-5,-,CASSLGTSSFQETQYF,TGTGCCAGCAGTCTAGGGACTAGCTCATTCCAAGAGACCCAGTACTTC
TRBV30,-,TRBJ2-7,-,CAWSRGGSYEQYF,TGTGCCTGGAGTAGGGGGGGTTCCTACGAGCAGTACTTC
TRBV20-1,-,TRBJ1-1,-,CSAPVGGEAFF,TGCAGTGCCCCCGTCGGGGGGGAAGCTTTCTTT
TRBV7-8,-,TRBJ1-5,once,CASSLETGSLSNQPQHF,TGTGCCAGCAGCTTGGAGACAGGTTCCCTTAGCAATCAGCCCCAGCATTTT
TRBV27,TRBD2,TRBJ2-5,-,CASSRSGTSGTRRQETQYF,TGTGCCAGCAGTCGGTCCGGGACTAGCGGCACGAGGAGACAAGAGACCCAGTACTTC
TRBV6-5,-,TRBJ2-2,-,CASSYTGYLFF,TGTGCCAGCAGTTACACAGGGTACCTGTTTTTT
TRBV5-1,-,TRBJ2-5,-,CASSRSVQETQYF,TGCGCCAGCAGCCGGTCGGTCCAAGAGACCCAGTACTTC
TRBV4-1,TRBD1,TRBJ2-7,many,CASSQPRDSRIYEQYF,TGCGCCAGCAGCCAACCCCGGGACAGCCGGATCTACGAGCAGTACTTC
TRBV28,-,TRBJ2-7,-,CASSSLHRDTSYEQYF,TGTGCCAGCAGTTCCCTCCACAGGGATACCTCCTACGAGCAGTACTTC
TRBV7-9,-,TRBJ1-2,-,CASSFRGKNYGYTF,TGTGCCAGCAGCTTTCGGGGGAAGAACTATGGCTACACCTTC
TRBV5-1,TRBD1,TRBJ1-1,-,CASSLAPTGEAFF,TGCGCCAGCAGCTTGGCCCCGACAGGGGAAGCTTTCTTT
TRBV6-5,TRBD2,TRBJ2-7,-,CASSTSAYSYEQYF,TGTGCCAGCAGTACTAGCGCTTACTCCTACGAGCAGTACTTC
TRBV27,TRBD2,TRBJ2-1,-,CASSRSGRFSYNEQFF,TGTGCCAGCAGCCGTAGCGGGAGGTTTTCCTACAATGAGCAGTTCTTC
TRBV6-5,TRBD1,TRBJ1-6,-,CASSRDRVGNSPLHF,TGTGCCAGCAGCCGGGACAGGGTAGGGAATTCACCCCTCCACTTT
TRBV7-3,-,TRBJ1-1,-,CASSPLGRVSTEAFF,TGTGCCAGCAGCCCTCTGGGGAGGGTCTCCACTGAAGCTTTCTTT
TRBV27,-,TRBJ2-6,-,CASSLSRGANVLTF,TGTGCCAGCAGTTTATCCAGAGGGGCCAACGTCCTGACTTTC
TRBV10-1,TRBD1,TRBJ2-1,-,CASSRTGGGLNEQFF,TGCGCCAGCAGCCGGACAGGGGGCGGCTTAAATGAGCAGTTCTTC
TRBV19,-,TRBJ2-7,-,CASSINSGTAMGSYEQYF,TGTGCCAGTAGTATTAATAGCGGGACAGCGATGGGTTCCTACGAGCAGTACTTC
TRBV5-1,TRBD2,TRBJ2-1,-,CASSVGTPSGWAGNEQFF,TGCGCCAGCAGCGTTGGAACCCCTAGCGGGTGGGCGGGCAATGAGCAGTTCTTC
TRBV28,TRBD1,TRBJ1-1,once,CASRGTGMGTEAFF,TGTGCCAGCAGGGGGACAGGGATGGGCACTGAAGCTTTCTTT
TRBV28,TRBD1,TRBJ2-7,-,CASSNGQGSGEQYF,TGTGCCAGCAGCAATGGACAGGGTTCTGGCGAGCAGTACTTC
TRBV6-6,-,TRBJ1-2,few,CASSYSFRGIQGYTF,TGTGCCAGCAGTTACTCGTTTCGCGGCATTCAGGGCTACACCTTC
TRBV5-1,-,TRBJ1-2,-,CASSLDTGPNYGYTF,TGCGCCAGCAGCTTGGACACAGGGCCCAACTATGGCTACACCTTC
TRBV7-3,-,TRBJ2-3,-,CASSLQGTIDTQYF,TGTGCCAGCAGCTTACAGGGCACGATAGATACGCAGTATTTT
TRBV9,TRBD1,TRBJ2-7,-,CASSVVGQGAVQYF,TGTGCCAGCAGCGTAGTGGGACAGGGGGCGGTGCAGTACTTC
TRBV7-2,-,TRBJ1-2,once,CASSPPRDYGYTF,TGTGCCAGCAGCCCCCCCAGGGACTATGGCTACACCTTC
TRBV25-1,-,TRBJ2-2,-,CASSEFYSLTGELFF,TGTGCCAGCAGTGAATTTTACAGCTTGACCGGGGAGCTGTTTTTT
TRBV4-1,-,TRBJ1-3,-,CASTTGFSRNTIYF,TGCGCCAGCACGACAGGTTTTTCTCGAAACACCATATATTTT
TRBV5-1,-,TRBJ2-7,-,CASSRTFSYEQYF,TGCGCCAGCAGCCGGACTTTCTCCTACGAGCAGTACTTC
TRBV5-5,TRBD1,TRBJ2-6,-,CASKGQGPSGANVLTF,TGTGCCAGCAAGGGACAGGGGCCCTCTGGGGCCAACGTCCTGACTTTC
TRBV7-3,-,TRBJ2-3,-,CASSPIAAGPTDTQYF,TGTGCCAGCAGCCCCATCGCTGCAGGCCCCACAGATACGCAGTATTTT
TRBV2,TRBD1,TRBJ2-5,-,CASTGGEETQYF,TGTGCCAGCACAGGGGGCGAAGAGACCCAGTACTTC
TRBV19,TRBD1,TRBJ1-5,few,CASSISRDRGQPQHF,TGTGCCAGTAGTATATCCCGGGACAGGGGTCAGCCCCAGCATTTT
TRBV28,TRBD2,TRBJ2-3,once,CASGPREVGTDTQYF,TGTGCCAGCGGACCGCGGGAGGTGGGCACAGATACGCAGTATTTT
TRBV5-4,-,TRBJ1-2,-,CASSRTDYYGYTF,TGTGCCAGCAGCCGGACAGACTACTATGGCTACACCTTC
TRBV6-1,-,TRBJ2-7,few,CASSATGSYEQYF,TGTGCCAGCAGCGCGACAGGATCCTACGAGCAGTACTTC
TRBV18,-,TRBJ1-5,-,CASSEQDSHQPQHF,TGTGCCAGCTCAGAACAAGACAGCCATCAGCCCCAGCATTTT
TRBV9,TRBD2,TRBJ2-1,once,CASSSGVYNEQFF,TGTGCCAGCAGCAGCGGGGTATACAATGAGCAGTTCTTC
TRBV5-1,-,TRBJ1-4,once,CASSFSSGGTNEKLFF,TGCGCCAGCAGCTTTTCAAGCGGGGGGACTAATGAAAAACTGTTTTTT
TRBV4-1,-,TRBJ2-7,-,CASSRTTGDSYEQYF,TGCGCCAGCAGCCGCACCACGGGGGATTCCTACGAGCAGTACTTC
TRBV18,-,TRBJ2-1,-,CASSPFLDSYNEQFF,TGTGCCAGCTCACCTTTTCTGGACAGCTACAATGAGCAGTTCTTC
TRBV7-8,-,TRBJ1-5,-,CASSLVEGVGQPQHF,TGTGCCAGCAGCTTAGTCGAAGGGGTCGGTCAGCCCCAGCATTTT